This passage covers 3 T cell receptor beta chains from one sample sequenced in a study of blood T cell repertoires in COVID-19. Profiled with immunoSEQ multiplex PCR; TCRdb holds only in-frame clones, not every one. The table lists tens of thousands of clones, roughly 87% of them singletons. Sequences were obtained from peripheral blood. These receptors were obtained from a man aged 55 to 70 with active COVID-19.

The chain couples TRBV4-2 to TRBJ2-1; 10 bases match TRBD2. Trimming removed 0 bases from V and 14 bases from J; junction bases left unmatched: 10. Germline V lookup: CDR1 LGHNA, CDR2 YNFKEQ. CDR3 size: 15 residues. CDR3 DNA sequence: TGTGCCAGCAGCCAAGATGCGGCAGCTAGCGGGAGAGAGTTCTTC. Encoded protein: CASSQDAAASGREFF.

The DNA for the CDR3 is TGCGCCAGCAGGCCGGAGTTGGTAAATGAGCAGTTCTTC. It is translated as CASRPELVNEQFF. The rearrangement uses TRBV5-1 and TRBJ2-1; the D is unclear. V shed 5 bases and J shed 7 bases, with 13 bases lying between them. Germline V lookup: CDR1 SGHRS, CDR2 YFSETQ. The CDR3 contains 13 residues.

This clone was detected a few times. J is TRBJ1-6 and V is TRBV6-1; possibly TRBD1 for D (5 bases). This CDR3 has 16 amino acids. Trimming shortened V by 0 bases and J by 7 bases, and 13 bases separated the two germline ends. CDR1 is MNHNS, CDR2 SASEGT, per germline. The CDR3 here is CASSEALGQGNSPLHF. In DNA form, the CDR3 reads TGTGCCAGCAGTGAAGCACTTGGGCAGGGAAATTCACCCCTCCACTTT.